The 9 T cell receptor beta chains listed next were all sequenced from one sample in a study of cytomegalovirus exposure and HLA in healthy donors. Primers: 60 Vbeta forward and 13 Jbeta reverse. The data were produced by immunoSEQ multiplex PCR, yet TCRdb's version contains in-frame clones alone and is incomplete. The sample contains about 62,000 clones, around three quarters of which appear only once. Input material: PBMCs. These receptors all stem from a man aged 55 to 70 in good health and CMV-seropositive.

This chain connects TRBV7-8 to TRBJ2-7; tentative D call: TRBD2 (6 bases). There are 18 residues in the CDR3. From germline, CDR1 is SGHVS and CDR2 FQNEAQ. Trimming stripped 0 bases from V and 0 bases from J, with 18 bases between. In nucleotides, the CDR3 is TGTGCCAGCAGCTTAGCGTTAATTCGGGACTCCCTCTCCTACGAGCAGTACTTC. Translation gives CASSLALIRDSLSYEQYF.

J is TRBJ1-2 and V is TRBV7-2, with a possible D match to TRBD1 (5 bases). Germline loops: CDR1 SGHTA, CDR2 FQGNSA. The CDR3 is 14 amino acids. V lost 4 bases to trimming and J lost 4 bases, with 13 bases between them. The CDR3 reads CASSSRVLGYGYTF. CDR3 DNA: TGTGCCAGCAGCTCCAGGGTTTTAGGCTATGGCTACACCTTC.

The chain carries TRBV6-1 and TRBJ1-4; 7 bases fit TRBD1. Germline V gives CDR1 MNHNS, CDR2 SASEGT. After removal of 4 bases from V and 7 bases from J, the junction contained 3 bases not matched to a gene. There are 13 residues in the CDR3. The CDR3 loop is CASSGDRAEKLFF. The CDR3 region has the DNA TGTGCCAGCAGTGGCGACAGGGCTGAAAAACTGTTTTTT.

The CDR3 region is CSVARGTNEKLFF. For the CDR3, the DNA is TGCAGCGTTGCCAGGGGGACTAATGAAAAACTGTTTTTT. The V and J genes are TRBV29-1 and TRBJ1-4, with 7 positions matching TRBD1. The CDR3 is 13 amino acids. Per germline, CDR1 SQVTM and CDR2 ANQGSEA. With 4 bases clipped from V and 2 bases from J, the junction kept 1 base outside the gene matches. The whole variable domain, remainder taken from reference TRBV29-1 and TRBJ1-4, is SAVISQKPSRDICQRGTSLTIQCQVDSQVTMMFWYRQQPGQSLTLIATANQGSEATYESGFVIDKFPISRPNLTFSTLTVSNMSPEDSSIYLCSVARGTNEKLFFGSGTQLSVL.

This clone has just a few counts. J is TRBJ2-1 and V is TRBV4-1; TRBD2 agrees at 9 bases. The CDR3 spans 16 residues. The germline V gene encodes CDR1 MGHRA and CDR2 YSYEKL. V lost 0 bases, J lost 9 bases, and 9 bases stayed unmatched. CDR3 loop: CASSQDLGGGAFEQFF. The CDR3 region has the DNA TGCGCCAGCAGCCAAGACTTGGGCGGGGGGGCCTTTGAGCAGTTCTTC.

The chain couples TRBV5-1 to TRBJ2-7; 11 positions agree with TRBD2. J gave up 9 bases and V 2 bases, and 7 bases lay outside the gene matches. The CDR3 covers 14 residues. Looked up from germline, CDR1 is SGHRS and CDR2 is YFSETQ. This CDR3 reads CASSLLAGEIGQYF. The CDR3 bases are TGCGCCAGCAGCTTACTAGCGGGAGAGATCGGGCAGTACTTC.

This clone was found a few times. J is TRBJ1-4 and V is TRBV6-1, with D perhaps TRBD1 (5 bases). Trimming cost V 5 bases and J 0 bases, with 10 bases left between them. This CDR3 is built from 15 residues. In germline, CDR1 is MNHNS, CDR2 SASEGT. CDR3 coding DNA: TGTGCCAGCAGTCGAAAGGGGACAACTAATGAAAAACTGTTTTTT. Protein product: CASSRKGTTNEKLFF.

This clone has only one observation. V and J are TRBV7-2 and TRBJ1-5; D possibly corresponds to TRBD1 (5 bases). In germline, CDR1 is SGHTA, CDR2 FQGNSA. The ends were cut back, 1 base at V and 7 bases at J, with 14 bases in the middle. The CDR3 is 15 amino acids. The CDR3 nucleotides are TGTGCCAGCAGCTTAGGATCAGGGTCAGGCCAGCCCCAGCATTTT. It codes for CASSLGSGSGQPQHF.

This CDR3 is CASSLGLGRETQYF. The CDR3 nucleotides read TGTGCCAGCAGCTTAGGTTTAGGGAGAGAGACCCAGTACTTC. This chain links TRBV7-9 with TRBJ2-5; tentatively, D is TRBD2 (5 bases). The germline V gene encodes CDR1 SEHNR and CDR2 FQNEAQ (reference sequence). This CDR3 is 14 amino acids long. V was pared by 1 base and J by 4 bases, with 10 bases between.